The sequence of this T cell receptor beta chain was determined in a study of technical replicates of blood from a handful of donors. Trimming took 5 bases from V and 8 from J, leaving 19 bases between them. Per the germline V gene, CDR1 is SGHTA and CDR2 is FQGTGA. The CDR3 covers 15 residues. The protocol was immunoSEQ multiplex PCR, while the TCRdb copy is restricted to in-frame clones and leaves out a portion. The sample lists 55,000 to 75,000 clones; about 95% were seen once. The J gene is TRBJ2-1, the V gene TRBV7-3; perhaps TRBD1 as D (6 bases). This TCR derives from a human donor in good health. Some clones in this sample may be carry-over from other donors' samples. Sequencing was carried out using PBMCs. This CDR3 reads CASSPTGLPGDEQFF. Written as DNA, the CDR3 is TGTGCCAGCAGCCCAACCGGACTCCCAGGGGATGAGCAGTTCTTC.